This T cell receptor beta chain was recorded in a study of blood T cell repertoires in COVID-19. Overall study context: T cells, B-cell-depleted T cells, or PBMCs supplied cDNA or gDNA.

Authors' methods: The authors estimated nucleated cell counts from reference gene primer amplification. Generated by immunoSEQ multiplex PCR, the TCRdb table keeps only in-frame clones and is missing some. The V and J calls and clone size come from that table; D and trimming were worked out from the DNA. The sample gives about 62,000 clones, roughly 89% of which show up once; 1.3% is in the top ten. To note about this clone: A junction boundary mismatches the germline segment, possibly from a read error.

Looked up from germline, CDR1 is SNHLY and CDR2 is FYNNEI. The CDR3 sequence is 13 residues long. The V and J genes are TRBV2 and TRBJ1-2, with D perhaps TRBD1 (5 bases). The source material was peripheral blood. The sequence came from a woman older than 75 with acute or convalescent COVID-19. CDR3 DNA sequence: TGTGCCAGCTCCGCAGGGTATTGGGATGGCTACGCCTTC. It yields the protein CASSAGYWDGYAF.